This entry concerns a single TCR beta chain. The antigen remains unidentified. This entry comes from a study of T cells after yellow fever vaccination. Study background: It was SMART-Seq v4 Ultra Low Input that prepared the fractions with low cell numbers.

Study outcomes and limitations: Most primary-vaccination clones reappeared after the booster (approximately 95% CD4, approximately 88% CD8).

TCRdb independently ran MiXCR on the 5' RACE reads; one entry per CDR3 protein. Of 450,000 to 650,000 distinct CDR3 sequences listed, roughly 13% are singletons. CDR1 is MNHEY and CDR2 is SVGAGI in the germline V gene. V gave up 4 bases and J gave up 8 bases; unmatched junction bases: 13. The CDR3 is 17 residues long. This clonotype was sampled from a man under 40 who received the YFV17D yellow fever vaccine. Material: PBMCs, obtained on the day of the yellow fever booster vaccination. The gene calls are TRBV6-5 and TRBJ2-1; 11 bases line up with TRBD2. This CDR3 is CASSLRLIAGGTDEQFF. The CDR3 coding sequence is TGTGCCAGCAGTTTACGTCTGATAGCGGGAGGGACTGATGAGCAGTTCTTC.